Below are 31 T cell receptor beta chains sequenced from a single sample in a study of monozygotic twins with inflammatory bowel disease. TCRdb reprocessed the 5' RACE reads and stores each CDR3 protein as one record, lacking DNA. The sample includes about 450,000 distinct CDR3 sequences. Sequencing was performed on blood. All receptors come from a human donor with ulcerative colitis or Crohn's disease, or a healthy co-twin of an affected twin (not recorded which).

This chain links TRBV7-8 with TRBJ1-2. The CDR3 has 14 amino acids. Per the germline V gene, CDR1 is SGHVS and CDR2 is FQNEAQ. CDR3 loop: CASSLRETHYGYTF. The whole variable domain, filled in from reference TRBV7-8 and TRBJ1-2, reads GAGVSQSPRYKVAKRGQDVALRCDPISGHVSLFWYQQALGQGPEFLTYFQNEAQLDKSGLPSDRFFAERPEGSVSTLKIQRTQQEDSAVYLCASSLRETHYGYTFGSGTRLTVV.

The rearrangement links TRBV7-2 to TRBJ2-1; TCRdb indicates TRBD1, and absent DNA this call remains unverified. Germline CDR1 SGHTA, CDR2 FQGNSA. There are 13 residues in the CDR3. The CDR3 sequence: CASSEDRNNEQFF.

This rearrangement joins TRBV12-3 or TRBV12-4 to TRBJ1-1. The CDR3 has 15 residues. The CDR3 sequence: CASSSFEGGKTEAFF.

The J gene is TRBJ2-3, the V gene TRBV19; TCRdb proposes TRBD1, but this gene call is untestable without DNA. Looked up from germline, CDR1 is LNHDA and CDR2 is SQIVND (reference sequence). CDR3 length: 15 amino acids. CDR3 residues: CASSIGAGNTDTQYF.

The chain combines TRBV27 with TRBJ1-6; the TRBD1 assignment by TCRdb is unverifiable without DNA. This CDR3 has 16 residues. Germline V gene lookup returns CDR1 MNHEY and CDR2 SMNVEV (reference sequence). The CDR3 here is CASSYWTADYNSPLHF.

The chain links TRBV20-1 to TRBJ2-5; the D call from TCRdb, TRBD1, cannot be confirmed without DNA. CDR3 length: 15 amino acids. Germline V gives CDR1 DFQATT, CDR2 SNEGSKA (reference sequence). CDR3: CSAGEAEGQVETQYF.

The chain employs TRBV5-1 and TRBJ1-2; TCRdb calls TRBD1, which cannot be checked without DNA. There are 15 residues in the CDR3. Germline V gives CDR1 SGHRS, CDR2 YFSETQ. The CDR3 region is CASSLADGQVDGYTF.

The chain joins TRBV5-1 to TRBJ1-2; TCRdb lists TRBD1, though no DNA is available to test this call. Germline V lookup: CDR1 SGHRS, CDR2 YFSETQ. The CDR3 runs to 16 residues. Here the CDR3 reads CASSSLGGSANYGYTF.

V gene TRBV5-1 combines with J gene TRBJ1-4. The CDR3 length is 15 residues. Per the germline V gene, CDR1 is SGHRS and CDR2 is YFSETQ. The CDR3 region is CASSLTATTNEKLFF.

The V gene is TRBV6-1, the J gene TRBJ2-3. The length of the CDR3 is 13 residues. CDR1 is MNHNS and CDR2 is SASEGT in the germline V gene. The CDR3 reads CASRPGYTDTQYF.

The chain links TRBV7-2 to TRBJ2-1; the TCRdb D gene call, TRBD1, has no DNA to confirm it. The CDR3 has 13 amino acids. Germline-derived CDR1 and CDR2 are SGHTA and FQGNSA. The CDR3 here is CASSPRGTNEQFF.

This rearrangement joins TRBV20-1 to TRBJ2-5; no DNA is available, so the TRBD1 call from TCRdb remains unchecked. Germline lookup yields CDR1 DFQATT and CDR2 SNEGSKA (reference sequence). The CDR3 runs 12 residues. The CDR3 loop reads CSAKDSPRTQYF.

The rearrangement joins TRBV18 to TRBJ2-1. Germline V gene data show CDR1 as KGHSH and CDR2 as LQKENI. The CDR3 contains 15 residues. CDR3 loop: CASSPAQESYNEQFF.

The chain recombines TRBV7-3 with TRBJ2-2; TCRdb's D call of TRBD1 is untestable without DNA. The CDR3 contains 15 residues. Germline V gene data show CDR1 as SGHTA and CDR2 as FQGTGA. Here the CDR3 reads CASSPGLGVTGELFF. Full variable domain (rest looked up from reference TRBV7-3 and TRBJ2-2): GAGVSQTPSNKVTEKGKYVELRCDPISGHTALYWYRQSLGQGPEFLIYFQGTGAADDSGLPNDRFFAVRPEGSVSTLKIQRTERGDSAVYLCASSPGLGVTGELFFGEGSRLTVL.

V and J are TRBV20-1 and TRBJ2-1; the TCRdb call, TRBD2, lacks DNA for checking. The CDR3 sequence is 13 residues long. Germline CDR1 and CDR2: DFQATT and SNEGSKA (reference sequence). This CDR3 reads CSASLAGGNEQFF.

The chain carries TRBV7-2 and TRBJ2-1. There are 15 residues in the CDR3. The germline V gene encodes CDR1 SGHTA and CDR2 FQGNSA. Here the CDR3 reads CASSPTGSSYNERFF. Together with reference TRBV7-2 and TRBJ2-1, the CDR3 gives the full variable domain: GAGVSQSPSNKVTEKGKDVELRCDPISGHTALYWYRQSLGQGLEFLIYFQGNSAPDKSGLPSDRFSAERTGGSVSTLTIQRTQQEDSAVYLCASSPTGSSYNERFFGPGTRLTVL.

V gene TRBV5-1 combines with J gene TRBJ2-7. The CDR3 length is 13 residues. The V gene's germline CDR1 is SGHRS and CDR2 YFSETQ. The CDR3 sequence is CASSLFLGYEQYF.

The chain links TRBV7-3 to TRBJ2-3. Per germline, CDR1 SGHTA and CDR2 FQGTGA. The CDR3 is 13 residues long. The CDR3 here is CASSPLATDTQYF.

The gene calls are TRBV7-2 and TRBJ2-3. There are 14 residues in the CDR3. Per the germline V gene, CDR1 is SGHTA and CDR2 is FQGNSA. CDR3 residues: CASSPTEITDTQYF.

The rearrangement uses TRBV7-2 and TRBJ2-1; TCRdb returns TRBD1, unconfirmable since there is no DNA. CDR3 length equals 17 residues. Germline-derived CDR1 and CDR2 are SGHTA and FQGNSA. The CDR3 loop reads CASSSMLGGVTYNEQFF.

The chain uses TRBV20-1 and TRBJ2-5; TCRdb picks TRBD2, but there is no DNA to check that call. From germline, CDR1 is DFQATT and CDR2 SNEGSKA (reference sequence). This CDR3 has 14 residues. CDR3: CSAVLAGGDWTQYF.

The chain employs TRBV5-4 and TRBJ2-3. The CDR3 has 14 residues. The V gene's germline CDR1 is SGHNT and CDR2 YYREEE (reference sequence). The chain's CDR3 is CASSSLDSTDTQYF.

This chain links TRBV6-1 with TRBJ2-2; the D gene TCRdb calls, TRBD2, cannot be checked with no DNA. The CDR3 loop spans 16 amino acids. Germline values: CDR1 MNHNS, CDR2 SASEGT. The CDR3 region is CATCYASGGYTGELFF.

V is TRBV7-9 and J is TRBJ2-5. The germline V gene has CDR1 SEHNR and CDR2 FQNEAQ (reference sequence). This CDR3 spans 16 amino acids. The CDR3 reads CASSPRISSTQETQYF.

This chain uses TRBV30 with TRBJ2-1. The germline V gene has CDR1 GTSNPN and CDR2 SVGIG (reference sequence). The CDR3 totals 13 residues. CDR3 loop: CASTLSSYNEQFF. The full variable domain, in which reference TRBV30 and TRBJ2-1 provide the parts outside the CDR3, is SQTIHQWPATLVQPVGSPLSLECTVEGTSNPNLYWYRQAAGRGLQLLFYSVGIGQISSEVPQNLSASRPQDRQFILSSKKLLLSDSGFYLCASTLSSYNEQFFGPGTRLTVL.

The chain uses TRBV29-1 and TRBJ2-7; lacking DNA, the TRBD1 call made by TCRdb goes unchecked. CDR1 is SQVTM and CDR2 is ANQGSEA in the germline V gene. This CDR3 comprises 13 residues. The CDR3: CSAATAGSVEQYF.

The CDR3 spells CASSSSIHQTLSNQPQHF. The J gene is TRBJ1-5, the V gene TRBV6-5. The CDR3 length is 18 residues. Germline V gene sequence: CDR1 MNHEY, CDR2 SVGAGI.

The chain has TRBV5-1 and TRBJ1-4; TCRdb's D gene call, TRBD1, goes unchecked for lack of DNA. Germline V lookup: CDR1 SGHRS, CDR2 YFSETQ. The CDR3 spans 15 residues. The CDR3: CASSLNTGGNEKLFF.

The CDR3 spells CAISVLGYNEQFF. The chain employs TRBV10-3 and TRBJ2-1. CDR1 is ENHRY and CDR2 is SYGVKD in the germline V gene. The CDR3 has 13 amino acids.

V usage is TRBV5-1 and J usage is TRBJ2-7; absent DNA, TCRdb's TRBD2 call cannot be checked. The V gene's germline CDR1 is SGHRS and CDR2 YFSETQ. The CDR3 has 15 amino acids. CDR3 residues: CASSYLTGGDYEQYF.

This sequence joins TRBV7-2 and TRBJ2-5; as DNA is missing, the TRBD2 call by TCRdb cannot be tested. The CDR3 contains 14 residues. Germline CDR1 is SGHTA and CDR2 is FQGNSA. The CDR3 sequence: CASSLGGAAETQYF. Using reference TRBV7-2 and TRBJ2-5 for the parts outside the CDR3, the full variable domain is GAGVSQSPSNKVTEKGKDVELRCDPISGHTALYWYRQSLGQGLEFLIYFQGNSAPDKSGLPSDRFSAERTGGSVSTLTIQRTQQEDSAVYLCASSLGGAAETQYFGPGTRLLVL.